This entry lists 26 T cell receptor beta chains sequenced from one sample in a study of T cells in localized non-small cell lung cancer. Repertoires were generated with immunoSEQ multiplex PCR, while TCRdb's copy carries only in-frame clones and drops some. The data contain almost 20,000 clones, around nine tenths of them singletons. The sample here was peripheral blood, taken before any cancer treatment. The receptors come from a man aged 40 to 75 with stage I lung adenocarcinoma.

This clone was counted a few times. This chain joins TRBV11-2 and TRBJ2-7; D gene ambiguous. V dropped 3 bases and J dropped 1 base, with 16 bases sitting between them. Per the germline V gene, CDR1 is SGHAT and CDR2 is FQNNGV. CDR3 size: 16 residues. For the CDR3, the DNA is TGTGCCAGCAGCTTTCGAAGGGTTGCCCTTTCCTACGAGCAGTACTTC. Translation: CASSFRRVALSYEQYF.

The CDR3 DNA is TGTGCCAGTAGTCCTGGACGTAATAGCAATCAGCCCCAGCATTTT. Amino acid sequence: CASSPGRNSNQPQHF. V usage is TRBV19 and J usage is TRBJ1-5; D is undetermined. This CDR3 spans 15 amino acids. The germline V gene has CDR1 LNHDA and CDR2 SQIVND (reference sequence). Trimming stripped 5 bases from V and 0 bases from J, with 11 bases between.

The V call is TRBV9, the J call TRBJ2-7; the D is unclear. This CDR3 has 15 residues. With 0 bases removed from V and 3 bases from J, the gap between germline ends came to 13 bases. Looked up from germline, CDR1 is SGDLS and CDR2 is YYNGEE. Written as DNA, the CDR3 is TGTGCCAGCAGCGTAGCCTCCGAAGTATTCTACGAGCAGTACTTC. Its translation: CASSVASEVFYEQYF.

The chain joins TRBV27 to TRBJ2-1; TRBD1 agrees at 11 bases. There are 16 residues in the CDR3. Germline lookup yields CDR1 MNHEY and CDR2 SMNVEV (reference sequence). V shed 6 bases, J shed 5 bases, and the junction held 9 bases outside the gene matches. The CDR3 loop reads CASSTKRDRGNNEQFF. The DNA for the CDR3 is TGTGCCAGCAGCACCAAGCGGGACAGGGGGAACAATGAGCAGTTCTTC.

The V and J genes are TRBV20-1 and TRBJ1-2; D remains unclear. CDR3 length: 11 residues. Germline-derived CDR1 and CDR2 are DFQATT and SNEGSKA (reference sequence). Trimming stripped 7 bases from V and 6 bases from J, with 12 bases between. CDR3 sequence: CSVERPDGYTF. DNA for the CDR3: TGCAGTGTGGAACGGCCGGATGGCTACACCTTC.

This rearrangement joins TRBV9 to TRBJ1-3, with 10 bases fitting TRBD1. Trimming cost V 3 bases and J 4 bases; bases outside gene matches: 4. Germline V gives CDR1 SGDLS, CDR2 YYNGEE. CDR3 size: 15 residues. The CDR3 coding sequence is TGTGCCAGCAGCGCCCGGGACAGGGGCGGAAACACCATATATTTT. Protein: CASSARDRGGNTIYF. Full variable domain (outside the CDR3, taken from reference TRBV9 and TRBJ1-3): DSGVTQTPKHLITATGQRVTLRCSPRSGDLSVYWYQQSLDQGLQFLIQYYNGEERAKGNILERFSAQQFPDLHSELNLSSLELGDSALYFCASSARDRGGNTIYFGEGSWLTVV.

The chain is built from TRBV19 and TRBJ2-1, with TRBD2 matching 7 bases. V lost 5 bases and J lost 5; bases outside the gene matches: 3. CDR1 is LNHDA and CDR2 is SQIVND in the germline V gene (reference sequence). This CDR3 is 13 amino acids long. As DNA, the CDR3 is TGTGCCAGTAGTTCCCTAGCGGACAATGAGCAGTTCTTC. It codes for CASSSLADNEQFF.

The chain uses TRBV11-2 and TRBJ1-1; D call uncertain. This CDR3 has 12 amino acids. The germline CDR1 and CDR2 sequences are SGHAT and FQNNGV. The ends were cut back, 5 bases at V and 6 bases at J, with 10 bases in the middle. CDR3 amino acids: CASSLPLAEAFF. CDR3 coding DNA: TGTGCCAGCAGCCTCCCCCTTGCTGAAGCTTTCTTT.

In the case of this clone: This may arise from a read error, as a much more abundant clone is one base away. The sample carries other DNA sequences with the same CDR3. The V gene is TRBV28, the J gene TRBJ1-1, with D unresolved. This CDR3 has 11 amino acids. Germline V gives CDR1 MDHEN, CDR2 SYDVKM. The germline V and J ends were trimmed by 5 bases and 6 bases, with 7 bases remaining between them. CDR3 amino acids: CASSRGPEAFF. As DNA, the CDR3 is TGTGCCAGCAGTCGGGGTCCTGAAGCTTTCTTT.

CDR3 sequence (DNA): TGTGCCAGCTCACCCGGGACTGGAGATACGCAGTATTTT. Its protein product is CASSPGTGDTQYF. The V gene is TRBV18, the J gene TRBJ2-3; D perhaps matches TRBD2 (6 bases). The length of the CDR3 is 13 residues. Germline V gives CDR1 KGHSH, CDR2 LQKENI. V dropped 3 bases and J dropped 5 bases, with 9 bases sitting between them.

This clone has only one observation. The V gene is TRBV7-9, the J gene TRBJ1-1, with D uncertain. The CDR3 runs 13 residues. The V end was cut by 0 bases, the J end by 7 bases, with 9 bases between. CDR1 SEHNR and CDR2 FQNEAQ come from the germline V gene (reference sequence). This chain's CDR3 is CASSLAFQVEAFF. In DNA, the CDR3 is TGTGCCAGCAGCTTAGCGTTTCAGGTTGAAGCTTTCTTT.

The genes are TRBV5-6 and TRBJ2-5, with TRBD2 matching over 8 bases. Germline V gives CDR1 SGHDT, CDR2 YYEEEE. V lost 5 bases, J lost 2 bases, and 14 bases stayed unmatched. The CDR3 spans 17 residues. In DNA form, the CDR3 reads TGTGCCAGCAGACCGCTTCCAACTAGCGGATCTCAAGAGACCCAGTACTTC. Encoded protein: CASRPLPTSGSQETQYF.

This chain connects TRBV5-6 to TRBJ2-1, with D possibly TRBD1 on 6 matching bases. The CDR3 runs to 15 residues. From germline, CDR1 is SGHDT and CDR2 YYEEEE. Trimming took off 0 bases at V and 2 bases at J, with 9 bases between the two ends. Here the CDR3 DNA reads TGTGCCAGCAGCTTGGACAGGGCGCCCTACAATGAGCAGTTCTTC. This encodes CASSLDRAPYNEQFF.

This chain joins TRBV18 and TRBJ2-7, with D perhaps being TRBD1 or TRBD2 (5 bases each). Trimming shortened V by 4 bases and J by 2 bases, and 12 bases separated the two germline ends. The length of the CDR3 is 14 residues. Germline V gene data show CDR1 as KGHSH and CDR2 as LQKENI. The CDR3 nucleotides are TGTGCCAGCTCACACTCGGGACCCACCTACGAGCAGTACTTC. It specifies CASSHSGPTYEQYF.

This sequence joins TRBV5-8 and TRBJ2-3; 9 bases line up with TRBD2. Germline CDR1 and CDR2: SGHTS and YDEGEE. The V segment lost 0 bases and the J segment 3 bases; nucleotides outside the gene matches: 8. CDR3 length equals 17 residues. The DNA of the CDR3 is TGTGCCAGCAGCTTGGTTAATAGCGGGAGTTCAACAGATACGCAGTATTTT. Protein product: CASSLVNSGSSTDTQYF.

V usage is TRBV5-4 and J usage is TRBJ2-7; the D gene is possibly TRBD1 (6 bases). Germline V lookup: CDR1 SGHNT, CDR2 YYREEE (reference sequence). Between the trimmed V and J ends, which lost 1 base and 3 bases, there was a span of 8 bases. This CDR3 spans 13 amino acids. As DNA, the CDR3 is TGTGCCAGCAGCTTGATGACAGGCTACGAGCAGTACTTC. It is translated as CASSLMTGYEQYF.

The rearrangement uses TRBV16 and TRBJ1-5; the D gene is possibly TRBD1 (5 bases). V was clipped by 3 bases and J by 0 bases, with 9 bases between them. The CDR3 covers 15 residues. CDR1 is KGHSY and CDR2 is FQNENV in the germline V gene. The CDR3 region has the DNA TGTGCCAGCAGCCAGCAGGGTAATAGCAATCAGCCCCAGCATTTT. Amino acids: CASSQQGNSNQPQHF.

The chain links TRBV7-6 to TRBJ1-1; no clear D. Deletions cut 0 bases from V and 4 bases from J, with 15 bases between. CDR1 SGHVS and CDR2 FNYEAQ come from the germline V gene. The CDR3 extends over 16 amino acids. The CDR3 DNA is TGTGCCAGCAGCTTAGCAAGAGAGTACGAGGCCACTGAAGCTTTCTTT. Encoded protein: CASSLAREYEATEAFF.

J is TRBJ2-7 and V is TRBV18, with 8 bases matching TRBD1. Germline CDR1 KGHSH, CDR2 LQKENI. V shed 3 bases and J 4 bases; nucleotides not matched to a gene: 8. There are 15 residues in the CDR3. The CDR3 DNA reads TGTGCCAGCTCACCTTACGGACAGGGATATTACGAGCAGTACTTC. Its translation is CASSPYGQGYYEQYF.

This clone is a singleton in its sample. V and J are TRBV10-3 and TRBJ2-3, with 7 bases aligning to TRBD2. This CDR3 spans 16 amino acids. After removal of 0 bases from V and 2 bases from J, the junction contained 5 bases not matched to a gene. CDR1 ENHRY and CDR2 SYGVKD come from the germline V gene. The CDR3 reads CAISESASGITDTQYF. CDR3 nucleotide sequence: TGTGCCATCAGTGAGTCGGCTAGCGGTATCACAGATACGCAGTATTTT.

The V gene is TRBV5-4, the J gene TRBJ2-3, with a weak D call TRBD1 (5 bases). The V end was cut by 0 bases, the J end by 5 bases, with 7 bases between. The CDR3 consists of 13 residues. Germline assignment: CDR1 SGHNT and CDR2 YYREEE (reference sequence). Here the CDR3 DNA reads TGTGCCAGCAGCTTGGCCAGGGTAGATACGCAGTATTTT. It translates to CASSLARVDTQYF.

This chain joins TRBV25-1 and TRBJ1-5; 9 nucleotides agree with TRBD1. This CDR3 has 14 residues. Germline CDR1 reads MGHDK; CDR2 reads SYGVNS. With V trimmed by 8 bases and J by 4 bases, 6 bases remained unmatched. CDR3 nucleotides: TGTGCCAGCGGGACAGGGATGGGTAATCAGCCCCAGCATTTT. It translates to CASGTGMGNQPQHF.

This clone has just one count. This chain connects TRBV27 to TRBJ2-7; 11 nucleotides agree with TRBD1. This CDR3 spans 16 amino acids. Looked up from germline, CDR1 is MNHEY and CDR2 is SMNVEV (reference sequence). V shed 2 bases and J 6 bases; nucleotides not matched to a gene: 9. The CDR3 DNA follows: TGTGCCAGCAGTTTAAGAGTCCGGGACAGGGGGTCCGAGCAGTACTTC. Amino acid sequence: CASSLRVRDRGSEQYF.

V is TRBV19 and J is TRBJ2-2; possible D gene TRBD1, 5 bases. Germline CDR1 LNHDA, CDR2 SQIVND (reference sequence). The V end was cut by 4 bases, the J end by 5 bases, with 17 bases between. The CDR3 contains 16 residues. The CDR3 DNA is TGTGCCAGTAGTAGGGGCAGATCAGCTATTACCGGGGAGCTGTTTTTT. Amino acid sequence: CASSRGRSAITGELFF.

CDR3 sequence reads: CASSHRDRGLDEQFF. The CDR3 coding sequence is TGTGCCAGCTCACACCGGGACAGGGGCTTGGATGAGCAGTTCTTC. The V call is TRBV18, the J call TRBJ2-1, with TRBD1 identical over 10 bases. The CDR3 is made up of 15 amino acids. V dropped 4 bases and J dropped 8; count of bases not matched to a gene: 8. The germline CDR1 and CDR2 sequences are KGHSH and LQKENI.

The V call is TRBV10-1, the J call TRBJ2-3; TRBD1 matches at 7 bases. CDR1 is WNHNN and CDR2 is SYGVQD in the germline V gene (reference sequence). V shed 2 bases and J 4 bases; nucleotides not matched to a gene: 3. The CDR3 is made up of 14 amino acids. The CDR3 sequence is CASSETGAADTQYF. Here the CDR3 DNA reads TGCGCCAGCAGTGAGACAGGGGCGGCAGATACGCAGTATTTT.